This T cell receptor beta chain was observed in a study of CD8+CD57+ T cells in acquired aplastic anemia. Study summary: The average for DNA from sorted CD4+ and CD8+ cells was around 3.4 ug. Study-level findings and limits: Patients and controls had in common 25 to 30 CD8+ CDR3 sequences.

To note about this clonotype: Its antigen remains unidentified.

CDR3 and TCR beta VDJ profiling relied on a genomic DNA template. TCRdb redid the calling of the reads with MiXCR, one entry per CDR3 protein. The repertoire has about 150,000 distinct CDR3 sequences, roughly 50% of them found once; the top ten carry 2.5% to 4%. Trimming at V came to 10 bases and at J to 2 bases, leaving 4 bases not matched to a gene. There are 14 residues in the CDR3. CDR1 and CDR2 from the germline V gene are LNHDA and SQIVND (reference sequence). All sequencing subjects had displayed CD8+CD57+ cell expansion on flow cytometry. With no exception, the patients had severe acquired aplastic anemia. Among the patients, none had received any therapy at the time of blood sampling.

The source material was sorted CD4+, CD8+, or CD8+CD57+ T cells (not recorded which) from PBMCs. The rearrangement joins TRBV19 to TRBJ2-3; 12 bases match TRBD2. The sequence was obtained from a human donor with aplastic anemia. The CDR3 nucleotides read TGTGCCACGACTAGCGGGGGAGCCACAGATACGCAGTATTTT. This sequence encodes CATTSGGATDTQYF. Complete variable domain (other parts from reference TRBV19 and TRBJ2-3): DGGITQSPKYLFRKEGQNVTLSCEQNLNHDAMYWYRQDPGQGLRLIYYSQIVNDFQKGDIAEGYSVSREKKESFPLTVTSAQKNPTAFYLCATTSGGATDTQYFGPGTRLTVL.